This is a list of T cell receptor beta chains from one sample in a study of T cell changes during pregnancy in multiple sclerosis. Assay used: immunoSEQ multiplex PCR; TCRdb lists only in-frame clones, some missing. Here the sample spans under 75,000 clones, 80% to 95% being singletons. The sequencing here drew on CD4+ T cells from peripheral blood mononuclear cells, taken after pregnancy. The receptors come from a female donor with multiple sclerosis, enrolled in a pregnancy study. Both conserved end residues are part of each CDR3. The D gene is left open where the match is weak. Not all rows give a size; the values are once, few, many and, for expanded clones, a class.

clone_size | d_call | j_call | cdr3_length | v_call | cdr3_nt | cdr3_aa
. | TRBD2 | TRBJ2-3 | 14 | TRBV6-6 | TGTGCCAGCAGGGGGCGGGGGGGCACAGATACGCAGTATTTT | CASRGRGGTDTQYF
. | . | TRBJ1-2 | 20 | TRBV21-1 | TGTGCCAGCAGCAAAGGTAGCAGAATCCTTCCTCAACCCCCCAACTATGGCTACACCTTC | CASSKGSRILPQPPNYGYTF
once | . | TRBJ2-4 | 15 | TRBV11-2 | TGTGCCAGCAGCTCCCCCAGAGGCCCCGAAAACATTCAGTACTTC | CASSSPRGPENIQYF
. | . | TRBJ1-4 | 15 | TRBV5-1 | TGCGCCAGCAGCTTGGACAGCACAACTAATGAAAAACTGTTTTTT | CASSLDSTTNEKLFF
. | . | TRBJ1-3 | 15 | TRBV7-8 | TGTGCCAGCAGCCCCATGAGGGGGAATGGAAACACCATATATTTT | CASSPMRGNGNTIYF
. | . | TRBJ1-1 | 17 | TRBV12-2 | TGTGCAAGTCGCTTAGGTAAAGGGGGCGAGTTTGTCACTGAAGCTTTCTTT | CASRLGKGGEFVTEAFF
. | . | TRBJ2-7 | 14 | TRBV11-3 | TGTGCCAGCAGCCAGACGCGGGGAGAAGACGAGCAGTACTTC | CASSQTRGEDEQYF
. | . | TRBJ2-6 | 19 | TRBV5-6 | TGTGCCAGCAGCTTGGAGTCAGGGCAAACGTCGGCTGGGGCCAACGTCCTGACTTTC | CASSLESGQTSAGANVLTF
. | TRBD1 | TRBJ2-3 | 14 | TRBV28 | TGTGCCAGCAGTAGACAGGGGGGCACAGATACGCAGTATTTT | CASSRQGGTDTQYF
. | . | TRBJ1-5 | 15 | TRBV6-1 | TGTGCCAGCAGTGCACAGGCGGATGGCAATCAGCCCCAGCATTTT | CASSAQADGNQPQHF
many | TRBD1 | TRBJ1-3 | 16 | TRBV11-1 | TGTGCCAGCAGCGAGGGGGACAGATCCTCTGGAAACACCATATATTTT | CASSEGDRSSGNTIYF
. | . | TRBJ2-7 | 14 | TRBV2 | TGTGCCAGCACCTGGGACAAGAGCTCCTACGAGCAGTACTTC | CASTWDKSSYEQYF
. | TRBD2 | TRBJ2-1 | 15 | TRBV28 | TGTGCCAGCAGTTTATTTAGCGGGAGATCCAATGAGCAGTTCTTC | CASSLFSGRSNEQFF
. | . | TRBJ1-2 | 12 | TRBV5-4 | TGTGCCAGCAGCTTGGAAGGGGGAGGCTACACCTTC | CASSLEGGGYTF
. | . | TRBJ2-1 | 12 | TRBV10-3 | TGTGCCACCAACCAGATGGGGGCCTCCCAGTTCTTC | CATNQMGASQFF
once | TRBD1 | TRBJ2-7 | 15 | TRBV6-6 | TGTGCCAGCAGCCCGACAGGGGCAAGCTCCTACGAGCAGTACTTC | CASSPTGASSYEQYF
. | . | TRBJ2-3 | 13 | TRBV7-2 | TGTGCCAGCAGCCTCGTGAGGGAAAATACGCAGTATTTT | CASSLVRENTQYF
. | TRBD1 | TRBJ1-1 | 16 | TRBV5-1 | TGCGCCAGCAGCTTACAGGGGGGACAGTCGAACACTGAAGCTTTCTTT | CASSLQGGQSNTEAFF
. | TRBD2 | TRBJ2-7 | 16 | TRBV5-1 | TGCGCCAGCAGCTTGGACAGCGGGGGGACCTCCTACGAGCAGTACTTC | CASSLDSGGTSYEQYF
once | TRBD2 | TRBJ2-7 | 16 | TRBV5-1 | TGCGCCAGCAGCTTGGCGGGGGGGGAACTCAGAGACGAGCAGTACTTC | CASSLAGGELRDEQYF
once | TRBD2 | TRBJ2-7 | 13 | TRBV30 | TGTGCCCTGGTACTAGCGGGTTTTTACGAGCAGTACTTC | CALVLAGFYEQYF
. | . | TRBJ2-1 | 16 | TRBV21-1 | TGTGCCAGCATTCGCCGGAAGAGCGGGAGGGCTAATGAGCAGTTCTTC | CASIRRKSGRANEQFF
. | . | TRBJ2-5 | 13 | TRBV19 | TGTGCCAGTAGTGGGAACTGGGGCGAGACCCAGTACTTC | CASSGNWGETQYF
. | TRBD1 | TRBJ1-1 | 16 | TRBV5-6 | TGTGCCAGCAGCTTGGGGACAGGGTGGGTGAACACTGAAGCTTTCTTT | CASSLGTGWVNTEAFF